This T cell receptor beta chain comes out of a study of blood T cell repertoires in COVID-19. Study summary: Italy, Spain and the United States were the sources of the convalescent and acute COVID-19 samples. T cells, B-cell-depleted T cells, or PBMCs supplied cDNA or gDNA.

The V gene end was trimmed by 1 base and the J gene end by 4 bases; junction bases not matched to a gene: 5. The CDR3 runs to 17 residues. CDR1 SGHNT and CDR2 YYREEE come from the germline V gene (reference sequence). How the authors handled the data: From reference gene primer amplification, estimates of nucleated cell counts were derived. Repertoires were generated with immunoSEQ multiplex PCR, while TCRdb's copy carries only in-frame clones and drops some. V and J calls and clone size are given by that table; D and trimming were obtained from the DNA. The table has under 300,000 clones, roughly 84% seen once.

The receptor was isolated from a woman aged 40 to 50 who had recovered from COVID-19. The chain joins TRBV5-4 to TRBJ2-1, with TRBD2 identical over 13 bases. The sample taken for sequencing was peripheral blood. The chain's CDR3 is CASSLTSGGAWYNEQFF. As DNA, the CDR3 is TGTGCCAGCAGCTTGACTAGCGGGGGGGCCTGGTACAATGAGCAGTTCTTC.